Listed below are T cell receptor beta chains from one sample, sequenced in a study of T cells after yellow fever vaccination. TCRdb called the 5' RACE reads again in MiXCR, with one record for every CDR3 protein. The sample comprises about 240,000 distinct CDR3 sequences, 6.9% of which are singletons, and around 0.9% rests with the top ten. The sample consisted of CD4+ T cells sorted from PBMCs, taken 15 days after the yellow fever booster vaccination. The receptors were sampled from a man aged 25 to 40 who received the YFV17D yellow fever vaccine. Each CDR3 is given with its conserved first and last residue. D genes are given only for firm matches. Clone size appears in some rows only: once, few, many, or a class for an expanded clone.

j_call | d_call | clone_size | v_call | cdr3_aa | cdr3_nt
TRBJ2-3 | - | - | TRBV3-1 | CASSQAPRADTQYF | TGTGCCAGCAGCCAAGCCCCCCGGGCAGATACGCAGTATTTT
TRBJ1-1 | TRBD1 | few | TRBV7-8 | CASSEQGRGTEAFF | TGTGCCAGCAGCGAACAGGGGCGAGGCACTGAAGCTTTCTTT
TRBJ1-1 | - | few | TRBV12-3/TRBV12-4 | CASSSPNLNTEAFF | TGTGCCAGCAGCTCTCCAAACCTGAACACTGAAGCTTTCTTT
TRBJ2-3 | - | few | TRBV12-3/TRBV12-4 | CASSSLTPQTYF | TGTGCCAGCAGTTCCCTGACTCCCCAGACCTATTTT
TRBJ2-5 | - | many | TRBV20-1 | CGGSRVETQYF | TGCGGGGGGTCCCGGGTGGAGACCCAGTACTTC
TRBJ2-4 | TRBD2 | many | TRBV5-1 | CASSLEPGRALSVKNIQYF | TGCGCCAGCAGCTTGGAGCCCGGGAGGGCTTTGTCGGTCAAAAACATTCAGTACTTC
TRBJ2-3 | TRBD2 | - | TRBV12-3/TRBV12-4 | CASSFRAGLADTQYF | TGTGCCAGCAGTTTTCGAGCGGGATTAGCAGATACGCAGTATTTT
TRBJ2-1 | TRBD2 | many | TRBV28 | CASSLPTSVGYNEQFF | TGTGCCAGCAGTCTCCCCACTAGCGTCGGCTACAATGAGCAGTTCTTC
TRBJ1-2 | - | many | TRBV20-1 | CSANNRDGTWGGYTF | TGCAGTGCTAACAACCGGGACGGGACCTGGGGTGGCTACACCTTC
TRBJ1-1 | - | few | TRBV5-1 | CASHRGGSGNTEAFF | TGCGCCAGCCACCGGGGAGGGTCGGGGAACACTGAAGCTTTCTTT
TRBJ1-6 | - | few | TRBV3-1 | CASSQALGGNSPLHF | TGTGCCAGCAGCCAAGCGTTGGGGGGTAATTCACCCCTCCACTTT
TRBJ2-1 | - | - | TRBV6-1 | CASSSASPAAYNEQFF | TGTGCCAGCAGCTCGGCCTCGCCAGCAGCCTACAATGAGCAGTTCTTC
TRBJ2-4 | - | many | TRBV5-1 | CASSLNPQAKNIQYF | TGCGCCAGCAGCTTGAACCCTCAAGCCAAAAACATTCAGTACTTC
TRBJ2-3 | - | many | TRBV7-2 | CASSLSPWADTQYF | TGTGCCAGCAGCTTATCCCCCTGGGCAGATACGCAGTATTTT
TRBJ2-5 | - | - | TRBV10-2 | CASSEQGETQYF | TGCGCCAGCAGTGAACAGGGAGAGACCCAGTACTTC
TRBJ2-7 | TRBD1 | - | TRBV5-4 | CASSPRTGGVGYEQYF | TGTGCCAGCAGCCCGAGGACAGGGGGCGTGGGGTACGAGCAGTACTTC
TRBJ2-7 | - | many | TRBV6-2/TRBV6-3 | CASSYSGRKKTYEQYF | TGTGCCAGCAGTTACTCGGGCAGGAAAAAGACCTACGAGCAGTACTTC
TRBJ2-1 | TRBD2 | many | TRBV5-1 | CASSFGGLAGVNEQFF | TGCGCCAGCAGTTTCGGGGGACTAGCGGGAGTCAATGAGCAGTTCTTC
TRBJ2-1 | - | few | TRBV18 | CASSPLRSNEQFF | TGTGCCAGCTCACCACTTCGTAGCAATGAGCAGTTCTTC
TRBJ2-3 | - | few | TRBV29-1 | CSVRDPTDTQYF | TGCAGCGTTCGGGACCCCACAGATACGCAGTATTTT
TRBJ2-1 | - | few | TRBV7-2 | CASSLAGSGQFF | TGTGCCAGCAGCTTAGCGGGGTCGGGGCAGTTCTTC
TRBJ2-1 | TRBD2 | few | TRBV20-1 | CSDKLAGTHSEQFF | TGCAGTGACAAACTAGCGGGAACTCATTCTGAGCAGTTCTTC
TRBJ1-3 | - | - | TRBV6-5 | CASSYDESISGNTIYF | TGTGCCAGCAGTTACGACGAGTCAATCTCTGGAAACACCATATATTTT
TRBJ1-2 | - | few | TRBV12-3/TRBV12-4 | CASSLGGPGANYGYTF | TGTGCCAGCAGTTTGGGGGGCCCCGGTGCAAACTATGGCTACACCTTC
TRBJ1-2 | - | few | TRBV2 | CASSPSNYGYTF | TGTGCCAGCAGCCCCTCTAACTATGGCTACACCTTC
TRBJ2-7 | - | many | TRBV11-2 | CASSSSLGAYEQYF | TGTGCCAGCAGCTCCTCGCTTGGGGCCTACGAGCAGTACTTC
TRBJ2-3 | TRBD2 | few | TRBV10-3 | CAISREAGEGTQYF | TGTGCCATCAGTAGAGAAGCGGGAGAAGGTACGCAGTATTTT
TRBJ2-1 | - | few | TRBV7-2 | CASSLAGSSSYNEQFF | TGTGCCAGCAGCTTAGCAGGATCCAGCTCCTACAATGAGCAGTTCTTC
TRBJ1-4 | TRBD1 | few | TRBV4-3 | CASSTQGANEKLFF | TGCGCCAGCAGCACTCAGGGGGCTAATGAAAAACTGTTTTTT
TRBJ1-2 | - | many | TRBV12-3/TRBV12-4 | CASSYDTYGYTF | TGTGCCAGCAGTTATGACACCTATGGCTACACCTTC
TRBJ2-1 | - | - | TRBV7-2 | CASSLRQAYNEQFF | TGTGCCAGCAGCTTGAGACAAGCCTACAATGAGCAGTTCTTC
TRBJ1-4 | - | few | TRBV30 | CAWSFGSNEKLFF | TGTGCCTGGAGTTTCGGGTCTAATGAAAAACTGTTTTTT
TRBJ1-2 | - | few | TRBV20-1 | CSARAVGGNYGYTF | TGCAGTGCTAGGGCCGTAGGGGGGAACTATGGCTACACCTTC
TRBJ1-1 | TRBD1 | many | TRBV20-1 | CSAGGGLGTAITEAFF | TGCAGTGCTGGAGGGGGGTTGGGGACAGCTATCACTGAAGCTTTCTTT
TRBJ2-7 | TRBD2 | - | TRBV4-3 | CASSHSGGSYEQYF | TGCGCCAGCAGCCATAGCGGGGGAAGCTACGAGCAGTACTTC
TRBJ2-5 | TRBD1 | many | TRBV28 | CASSFMTGGQETQYF | TGTGCCAGCAGTTTTATGACAGGGGGCCAAGAGACCCAGTACTTC
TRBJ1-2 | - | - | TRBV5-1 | CASSPARTFDGYTF | TGCGCCAGCAGCCCGGCGAGGACCTTCGATGGCTACACCTTC
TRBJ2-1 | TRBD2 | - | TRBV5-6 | CASTQSRPTSGRGEQFF | TGTGCCAGCACCCAATCCCGTCCGACTAGCGGGAGGGGTGAGCAGTTCTTC
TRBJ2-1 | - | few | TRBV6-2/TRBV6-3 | CASSQTNEQFF | TGTGCCAGCAGTCAAACTAATGAGCAGTTCTTC
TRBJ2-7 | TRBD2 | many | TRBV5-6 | CASSYLGGRLAGIDEQYF | TGTGCCAGCAGTTACCTCGGAGGTCGACTAGCGGGAATCGACGAGCAGTACTTC
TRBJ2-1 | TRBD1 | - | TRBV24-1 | CATSESTGGGFGQFF | TGTGCCACCAGTGAATCGACAGGGGGCGGCTTTGGGCAGTTCTTC
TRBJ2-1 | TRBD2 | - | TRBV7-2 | CASSLETSFEQFF | TGTGCCAGCAGCTTAGAGACTAGCTTTGAGCAGTTCTTC
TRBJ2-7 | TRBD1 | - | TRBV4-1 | CASSRSGQGAYEQYF | TGCGCCAGCAGCCGGTCGGGACAGGGAGCCTACGAGCAGTACTTC
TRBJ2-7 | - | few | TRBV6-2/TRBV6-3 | CASSYQPYEQYF | TGTGCCAGCAGTTACCAGCCCTACGAGCAGTACTTC
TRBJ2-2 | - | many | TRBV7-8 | CASSLVQGYGELFF | TGTGCCAGCAGCTTAGTGCAGGGGTACGGGGAGCTGTTTTTT